The 9 T cell receptor beta chains reported below all come from one sample, sequenced in a study of T cell clonality in common variable immunodeficiency. The protocol was immunoSEQ multiplex PCR, while the TCRdb copy is restricted to in-frame clones and leaves out a portion. In total the sample includes about 39,000 clones, none of them seen once. The sample was peripheral blood mononuclear cells. The receptors were sampled from a person aged 18 to 75 in good health.

With respect to this clone: The DNA ends 3 residues before the CDR3 does, and the rest of the CDR3 is filled in from the germline J gene. The rearrangement joins TRBV2 to TRBJ1-2; possible D gene TRBD1, 5 bases. The CDR3 is 18 amino acids. Germline loops: CDR1 SNHLY, CDR2 FYNNEI. The CDR3 region is CASSRTPGLAGASYEYTF. The sequenced CDR3 bases are TGTGCCAGCAGTCGGACACCGGGACTAGCGGGTGCCTCCTACGAG.

This clone was detected ten times or more. Read sequence stops 3 residues before the CDR3 end, and the germline J gene provides the missing end. The chain carries TRBV12-3 or TRBV12-4 and TRBJ2-1, with 13 bases that match TRBD2. The CDR3 covers 18 residues. Trimming removed 5 bases from V and 2 bases from J; junction bases left unmatched: 9. The sequenced CDR3 bases are TGTGCCAGCAGTCCCCGGACTAGCGGGAGTTTACCCTACAATGAG. It is translated as CASSPRTSGSLPYNE. The whole CDR3 is CASSPRTSGSLPYNEQFF.

Relative to its sample, this clone is medium-sized. The read falls 3 residues short of the CDR3 end, and the missing part is taken from the germline J gene. The rearrangement uses TRBV6-1 and TRBJ2-6, with D maybe TRBD1 (6 bases). Germline CDR1 MNHNS, CDR2 SASEGT. This CDR3 region has 18 residues. Trimming stripped 2 bases from V and 0 bases from J, with 14 bases between. The chain's CDR3 is CASSEKQGRPSGANVLTF. The covered CDR3 bases are TGTGCCAGCAGTGAAAAGCAGGGGCGCCCCTCTGGGGCCAACGTC.

This clone was counted only a few times. Read sequence stops 3 residues before the CDR3 end, and the germline J gene provides the missing end. The chain recombines TRBV19 with TRBJ2-2, with D maybe TRBD1 (5 bases). The CDR3 is 17 residues long. In germline, CDR1 is LNHDA, CDR2 SQIVND (reference sequence). The CDR3 sequence: CASSINFLQGSNSPLFF. The sequenced CDR3 bases are TGTGCCAGTAGTATTAACTTTCTTCAGGGTAGCAATTCACCG.

This clone was recorded many times. Read coverage stops 3 residues before the CDR3 terminus; the germline J gene supplies the remainder. The chain employs TRBV13 and TRBJ2-3; D is uncertain. From germline, CDR1 is PRHDT and CDR2 FYEKMQ (reference sequence). The CDR3 consists of 14 residues. V was shortened by 4 bases and J by 5 bases, with 13 bases between the two germline ends. This chain's CDR3 is CASSSQVRRDTQYF. The DNA read from the CDR3 is TGTGCCAGCAGCTCTCAGGTCCGCAGAGATACG.

Many counts were recorded for this clone. The read ends 3 residues before the CDR3 terminus; that terminus is restored from the germline J gene. This rearrangement joins TRBV4-1 to TRBJ1-4, with 9 bases aligning to TRBD1. The CDR3 sequence is 15 residues long. Trimming took 0 bases from V and 6 from J; bases not matched to a gene: 2. Germline assignment: CDR1 MGHRA and CDR2 YSYEKL. The CDR3 loop reads CASSQETGGDEKLFF. The sequenced CDR3 bases are TGCGCCAGCAGCCAAGAGACAGGGGGTGATGAAAAA.

The sample holds many counts of this clone. The CDR3 extends 3 residues past the end of the read, so its final part is completed from the germline J gene. The chain uses TRBV4-2 and TRBJ2-7; TRBD2 aligns across 10 bases. Germline loops: CDR1 LGHNA, CDR2 YNFKEQ. The CDR3 consists of 15 residues. The J segment lost 3 bases and the V segment lost 4 bases, leaving 6 bases of the junction unmatched. The covered CDR3 bases are TGTGCCAGCAGCCCTCGCTTAGCGGGGGGCTACGAG. It yields the protein CASSPRLAGGYE. The full CDR3 sequence reads CASSPRLAGGYEQYF.

This clone was seen repeatedly, ten times or more. The CDR3 goes on 3 residues after the read ends, and that part is filled in from the germline J gene. The chain couples TRBV19 to TRBJ1-1; D gene uncertain. Germline V CDR1 and CDR2: LNHDA, SQIVND (reference sequence). This CDR3 is built from 14 residues. Trimming took off 5 bases at V and 5 bases at J, with 15 bases between the two ends. The CDR3 bases that were read are TGTGCCAGTAGTGCGATCGGGGAGGAAACTGAA. It is translated as CASSAIGEETE. The complete CDR3 protein is CASSAIGEETEAFF.

The table lists this clone with many counts. The read ends 3 residues before the CDR3 terminus; that terminus is restored from the germline J gene. The chain combines TRBV7-2 with TRBJ1-4; D possibly corresponds to TRBD1 (6 bases). Between the trimmed V and J ends, which lost 5 bases and 5 bases, there was a span of 15 bases. There are 15 residues in the CDR3. Germline CDR1 reads SGHTA; CDR2 reads FQGNSA. The covered CDR3 bases are TGTGCCAGCAGCACCCAGACAGGACCCAATGAAAAA. It codes for CASSTQTGPNEK. The whole CDR3 protein reads CASSTQTGPNEKLFF.